This T cell receptor (beta chain) was sequenced for a study of blood T cell repertoires in COVID-19. Sequencing used immunoSEQ multiplex PCR; TCRdb keeps in-frame clones, though not all of them. Among roughly 410,000 clones listed, around 87% were seen once. The sample consisted of peripheral blood. The clonotype comes from a woman aged 55-70 years with COVID-19, enrolled during active disease.

CDR3 DNA sequence: TGTGCCAGCAGCTCCTCGAGAGTGAACACTGAAGCTTTCTTT. This sequence encodes CASSSSRVNTEAFF. The rearrangement joins TRBV11-2 to TRBJ1-1; D is uncertain. The CDR3 runs 14 residues. V was pared by 4 bases and J by 0 bases, with 9 bases between. Germline V gives CDR1 SGHAT, CDR2 FQNNGV.